This T cell receptor beta chain comes out of a study of T-cell memory formation after mild COVID-19. Study summary: Largely, the TCR clusters proved donor specific. General study points: Balance between CD4 and CD8 was seen in clones contracting day 15 to 85, and a CD4+ lean was seen in later expanders. The study found contracting CD4+ clones mainly in CM and EM and contracting CD8+ clones in EMRA.

J gave up 2 bases and V 1 base, and 2 bases lay outside the gene matches. CDR1 is SGHTA, CDR2 FQGNSA, per germline. CDR3 length: 15 amino acids. Regarding this clonotype: Its target is not known.

Sample barcodes and UMIs were carried by the TCR alpha and TCR beta cDNA libraries that 5'RACE generated with constant-segment primers. TCRdb re-analysed the 5' RACE reads in MiXCR, keeping a single row per CDR3 protein. This sample has around 340,000 distinct CDR3 sequences; 20% to 25% occur once, and the top ten carry roughly an eighth. This sequence was found in an adult woman who had mild COVID-19 (a few samples of this study predate the infection). Cell type and time point are not known. The rearrangement links TRBV7-2 to TRBJ2-5, with TRBD2 matching over 9 bases. Source material: PBMCs or a T cell subset sorted from them (not recorded which). The DNA of the CDR3 is TGTGCCAGCAGCTTAGTAGCGGGGGTGCAAGAGACCCAGTACTTC. Translating it yields CASSLVAGVQETQYF.